This TCR beta chain is from a study of cytomegalovirus exposure and HLA in healthy donors. As to this clone: Its cognate antigen is unknown.

The PCR used 60 Vbeta and 13 Jbeta primers. Profiled with immunoSEQ multiplex PCR; TCRdb holds only in-frame clones, not every one. This sample has fewer than 150,000 clones, with about 80% found just once. CDR3 length: 17 amino acids. The germline CDR1 and CDR2 sequences are SGHNT and YYREEE (reference sequence). Trimming cost V 0 bases and J 4 bases; bases outside gene matches: 8. Study outcomes and limitations: In terms of immune exposure information, only CMV serostatus was available.

This chain connects TRBV5-4 to TRBJ2-2, with 8 bases that match TRBD2. The specimen was PBMCs. The receptor was isolated from a woman aged 40 to 50 in good health and CMV-seropositive. As DNA, the CDR3 is TGTGCCAGCAGCTTGGACTCCAGCGGGAGTAGCACCGGGGAGCTGTTTTTT. Its protein is CASSLDSSGSSTGELFF.